This T cell receptor (beta chain) was profiled in a study of T cell responses to AZD1222 COVID-19 vaccine (dated by TCRdb to the early 2020s). Notes on the research overall: Because spike-specific TCR depth and breadth did not differ between the two schedules, AZD1222 recipients who got a second dose at roughly 4 weeks were pooled with those who got a second dose at roughly 12 weeks. A total of roughly 240 trial participants underwent TCR sequencing, of whom 207 received two doses of AZD1222 and around 25 received two doses of the MenACWY control vaccine. Trial participants were enrolled into age subgroups of 18-55, 56-69 and 70-plus years, which contained roughly 140, 27 and 60 TCR-sequenced participants, respectively.

Note on this clone: Its target antigen remains unknown. It has no much larger one-base neighbor in the sample; base qualities were not kept.

In light of the paper, this sample's time point label describes: baseline before first vaccination. Samples from vaccinated people were obtained from the UK trials COV001 and COV002, which included a single-blind randomized controlled phase 2/3 trial of AZD1222 (ChAdOx1 nCoV-19) in healthy adults. For TCRbeta chain sequencing, PBMC samples from trial participants were taken at day 0 and at day 28 after the second dose. The CDR3 regions of human TCRbeta chains were subjected to immunosequencing. Regarding the original processing steps: Repertoire TCRs were checked for matches against a reference library of SARS-CoV-2-specific TCRs that had been generated using the MIRA antigen-specificity platform. Breadth was defined as the fraction of unique TCRs that were SARS-CoV-2-associated, and depth was defined as the fraction of total T cells that were SARS-CoV-2-associated. Each spike-specific TCR was assigned to its reactive spike region and to a CD4 or CD8 class using the MIRA data. Log10-transformed breadth and depth values were compared by one-way ANOVA with Sidak's multiple comparisons tests. TCRdb stores this immuneACCESS table with in-frame sequences only. Part of the clones is absent; in the studies checked, under half of the shortfall reflects unresolved V genes, and no reason is known for the rest. V, J and clone size are taken as reported in that table, and D and trimming were inferred from the DNA itself. Counted in this sample were 100,000 or so clones; 85% to 90% of them appeared once. Around 2.8% of the sample comes from the top ten.

What the work shows at the level of the full study, not this receptor alone: Conclusions about previously exposed vaccinees were limited because only 5 or 6 AZD1222 recipients were SARS-CoV-2 seropositive at baseline. Reportedly, close to half of the unique spike-specific TCRs recognized epitopes lying outside the regions that are mutated in the B.1.351 and B.1.1.7 variants. Spike-specific TCR breadth and depth rose significantly after two AZD1222 doses compared with day 0 and with MenACWY recipients. No day 14 peak-response samples were available, so repertoires were characterized only after the peak T cell response. Most participants were white British and females outnumbered males, and the authors suggested that clonal diversity may have been underestimated. CD4 TCRs associated with the vaccine covered the entire spike protein, and the dominant responses were in regions 160-218 and 743-854. In the small 56-69-year group, the increase in depth fell short of significance, most likely because of low power.

Taken from the germline V gene (reference sequence), the CDR1 and CDR2 loops are LGHDT and YNNKEL. V loses 3 bases, J loses 6 bases, and the germline ends lie 16 bases apart. Including the terminal cysteine and phenylalanine, the CDR3 comprises 15 residues. Just CDR3 DNA is preserved here, 45 bases in frame from base 1. This TCR came from an adult in good health. Sequences were derived from peripheral blood, sampled on day 0 of AZD1222 vaccination. Here the chain combines TRBV3-1 (or the pseudogene TRBV3-2) and TRBJ2-3, with TRBD1 perhaps the D gene, on 6 matching bases. The CDR3 amino acid sequence is: CASSQQGRVGDTQYF. Read as DNA, the sequence is TGTGCCAGCAGCCAGCAGGGGCGAGTTGGCGATACGCAGTATTTT.